One T cell receptor (beta chain) is described in this entry. It has no known antigen specificity. A read error may account for a junction end that differs from germline. The sample's time point label is to be understood as: 2014-2015 season, 7 days after vaccination. Adults received seasonal inactivated influenza vaccine (Fluvarix), and TCRB sequencing tracked sorted blood CD4 subsets before and after vaccination. Subjects were considered eligible if community-dwelling and if influenza vaccine had not been received in the prior 6 months. Reasons for exclusion included contraindications to influenza vaccine, substance abuse, HIV/AIDS, active malignancy, immunomodulatory medication, and active illness such as respiratory infection. At each time point, somewhere between 40 and 100 mL of blood was taken. Circulating Tfh were defined as non-naive CD4+CXCR5+PD-1+ cells and sorted into ICOS+CD38+ and ICOS-CD38- fractions. Either Ficoll-Paque PLUS or SepMate separation was used to isolate PBMC. Before DNA extraction, cell subsets were sorted from PBMC on a BD FACS Aria.

The CDR3, from cysteine to phenylalanine, totals 13 residues. The kept DNA is CDR3 alone, 39 bases in frame from the first base. The germline V gene (reference sequence) provides CDR1 GTSNPN and CDR2 SVGIG. This specimen belongs to a study of follicular helper T cells after annual influenza vaccination (dated by TCRdb to 2016 to 2017). Broadly, across the study: Blood was drawn on days 0, 7 and 28 after each seasonal influenza vaccination. To study recall of cTfh clones, some subjects were followed across successive annual vaccinations spanning the 2013-2014, 2014-2015 and 2015-2016 seasons. One week after vaccination, a second recruited cohort of roughly eleven subjects (Table S1) displayed a similar ICOS+CD38+ cTfh response. Multi-year samples were available from six subjects, with four subjects covering two vaccination seasons and two subjects covering three seasons. The 2013-2014 samples were cryopreserved, while the 2015 samples were processed right after collection.

Library preparation was by the immunoSEQ multiplex PCR assay. Adaptive Biotechnologies handled the TCRB amplification, library preparation, sequencing and preliminary bioinformatics at Survey level resolution. For TCRB sequencing, genomic DNA from the sorted cTfh populations was amplified by multiplex PCR. Per the authors' processing: Clonality was computed in R as 1 minus normalized Shannon entropy; the Gini index was calculated with the R package ineq. The overlap score was defined as the summed counts of shared sequences divided by the total counts of all sequences in both compared samples. Shared-clonotype significance used Fisher's exact test assuming a theoretical repertoire of 10^7 TCRB sequences. The table was pulled from immuneACCESS by TCRdb, which kept in-frame rearrangements only. Such tables lose some clones; where checked, under half of the loss comes from unresolved V genes, and the rest has no known cause. V, J and clone size are taken as reported in that table, and D and trimming were inferred from the DNA itself. This sample holds around 15,000 clones; 65% to 85% were observed only once. The top ten clones comprise about 1.3% of the sample.

Study-level results and caveats: Because only roughly 10-23% of the analyzed cells gave productive TCRB sequences, there was no way to sample rare clonotypes. ICOS+CD38+ cTfh clonality correlated with the frequency of that population, and its change correlated with the change in circulating plasmablast frequency. A recurrent oligoclonal ICOS+CD38+ cTfh response containing tetramer and AIM influenza-specific clonotypes was recalled by successive annual vaccinations. Day 7 ICOS+CD38+ clones were most often found later in ICOS-CD38- cTfh, suggesting that subset may serve as a memory reservoir.

The chain is encoded by TRBV30 joined to TRBJ2-1; a weak D assignment points to TRBD1 (6 bases agree). This sequence originates from an adult who received the influenza vaccine. The specimen comprised CXCR5+ CD38- circulating T follicular helper cells from blood, sampled 7 days after influenza vaccination. The cell subset or site label corresponds to: circulating Tfh, non-naive CD4+CXCR5+PD-1+ (ICOS+CD38+ or ICOS-CD38-). The CDR3 reads as follows: CAWSMYRDNEQFF. The DNA reads TGTGCCTGGAGTATGTACCGGGACAACGAGCAGTTCTTC.